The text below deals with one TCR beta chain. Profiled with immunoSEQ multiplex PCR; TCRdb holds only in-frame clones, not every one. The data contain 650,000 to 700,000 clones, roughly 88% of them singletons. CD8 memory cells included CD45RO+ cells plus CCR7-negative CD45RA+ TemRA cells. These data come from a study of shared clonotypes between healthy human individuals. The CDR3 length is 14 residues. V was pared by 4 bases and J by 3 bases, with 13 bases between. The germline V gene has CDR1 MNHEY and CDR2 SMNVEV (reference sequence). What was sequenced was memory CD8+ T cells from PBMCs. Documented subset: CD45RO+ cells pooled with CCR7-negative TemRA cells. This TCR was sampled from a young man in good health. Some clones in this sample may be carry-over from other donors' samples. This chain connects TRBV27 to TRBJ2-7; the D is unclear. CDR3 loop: CASSSGSTRYEQYF. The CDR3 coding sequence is TGTGCCAGCAGTTCGGGCTCCACGCGCTACGAGCAGTACTTC.